The source of this TCR beta chain is a study of human T cells and chemical hapten exposure. The overall study: In the sensitization step, 2% DPC was placed on roughly 2 cm by roughly 2 cm of upper inner arm skin. Affected patients, primarily female, had alopecia areata, totalis or universalis. Study-wide points: Expanded TCRs made up significantly more big CDR3 similarity clusters than controls did. Donors, who had alopecia, may show an immune response that differs from healthy people's.

TCRdb passed the RACE reads through MiXCR, listing each CDR3 protein once. The table records some 64,000 distinct CDR3 sequences, 9.5% to 12% of them present only once. The V gene end was trimmed by 5 bases and the J gene end by 1 base; junction bases not matched to a gene: 10. The CDR3 loop spans 16 amino acids. Germline loops: CDR1 SEHNR, CDR2 FQNEAQ (reference sequence). The time point here: patch test 3, about 24 weeks after DPC sensitization. Treatment in this sample: therapeutic diphenylcyclopropenone sensitization with weekly scalp DPC. A note on this clonotype: The antigen is unknown.

This sequence originates from a woman aged 25 to 39 with alopecia areata. Some clones in this sample may be carry-over from other donors' samples. The chain employs TRBV7-9 and TRBJ2-7; 8 bases are a match to TRBD2. Sequences were derived from whole blood, sampled in connection with sensitization to the hapten diphenylcyclopropenone (DPC). CDR3 DNA sequence: TGTGCCAGCAGCCGAACTACACAGCGGGAGTCCTACGAGCAGTACTTC. Translating it yields CASSRTTQRESYEQYF.